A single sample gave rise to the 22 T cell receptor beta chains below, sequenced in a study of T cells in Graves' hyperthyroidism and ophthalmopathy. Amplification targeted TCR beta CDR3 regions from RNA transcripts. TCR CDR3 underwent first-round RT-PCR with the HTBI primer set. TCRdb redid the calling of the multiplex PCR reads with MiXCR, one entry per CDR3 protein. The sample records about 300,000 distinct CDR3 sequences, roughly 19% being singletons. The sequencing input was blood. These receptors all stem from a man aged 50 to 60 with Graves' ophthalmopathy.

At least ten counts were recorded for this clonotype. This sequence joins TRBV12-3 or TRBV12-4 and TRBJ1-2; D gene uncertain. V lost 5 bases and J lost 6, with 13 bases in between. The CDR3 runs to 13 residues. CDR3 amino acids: CASSIQKSNGYTF. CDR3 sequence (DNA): TGTGCCAGCAGTATACAGAAATCGAATGGCTACACCTTC.

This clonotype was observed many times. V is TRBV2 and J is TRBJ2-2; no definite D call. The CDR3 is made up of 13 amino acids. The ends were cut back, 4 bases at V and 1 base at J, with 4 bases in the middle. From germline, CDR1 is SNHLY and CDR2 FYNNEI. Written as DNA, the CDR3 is TGTGCCAGCAGTGTTGAGAACACCGGGGAGCTGTTTTTT. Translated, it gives CASSVENTGELFF.

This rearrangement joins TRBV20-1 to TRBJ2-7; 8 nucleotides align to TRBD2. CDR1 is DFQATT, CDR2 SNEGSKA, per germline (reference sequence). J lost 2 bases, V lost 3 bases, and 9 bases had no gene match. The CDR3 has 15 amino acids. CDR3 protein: CSARAPRTSPYEQYF. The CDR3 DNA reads TGCAGTGCTAGGGCCCCCCGGACTAGCCCCTACGAGCAGTACTTC.

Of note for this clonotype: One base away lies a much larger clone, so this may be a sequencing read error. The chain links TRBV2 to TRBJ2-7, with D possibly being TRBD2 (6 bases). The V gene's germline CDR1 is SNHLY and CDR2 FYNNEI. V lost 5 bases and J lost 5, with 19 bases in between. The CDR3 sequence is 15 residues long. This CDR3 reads CASSLAASRQNEQYF. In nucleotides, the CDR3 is TGTGCCAGCAGTTTAGCGGCAAGTAGACAGAACGAGCAGTACTTC.

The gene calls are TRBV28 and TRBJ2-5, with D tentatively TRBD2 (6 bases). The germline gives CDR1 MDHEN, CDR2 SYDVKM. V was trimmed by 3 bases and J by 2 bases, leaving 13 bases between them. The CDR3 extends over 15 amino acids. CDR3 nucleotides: TGTGCCAGCAGTTTGTTATCCGGGGGACAAGAGACCCAGTACTTC. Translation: CASSLLSGGQETQYF.

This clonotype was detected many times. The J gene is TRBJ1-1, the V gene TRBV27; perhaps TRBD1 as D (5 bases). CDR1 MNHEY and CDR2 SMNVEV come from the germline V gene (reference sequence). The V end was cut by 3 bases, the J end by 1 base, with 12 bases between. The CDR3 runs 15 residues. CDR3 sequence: CASSFQGMGNTEAFF. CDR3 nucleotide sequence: TGTGCCAGCAGTTTTCAGGGCATGGGGAACACTGAAGCTTTCTTT.

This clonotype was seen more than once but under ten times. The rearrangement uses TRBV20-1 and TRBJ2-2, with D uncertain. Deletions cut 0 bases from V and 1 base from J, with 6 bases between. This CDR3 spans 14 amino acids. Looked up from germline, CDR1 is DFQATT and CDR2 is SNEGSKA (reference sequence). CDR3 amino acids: CSARDLGNTGELFF. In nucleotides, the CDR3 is TGCAGTGCTAGAGATTTAGGGAACACCGGGGAGCTGTTTTTT.

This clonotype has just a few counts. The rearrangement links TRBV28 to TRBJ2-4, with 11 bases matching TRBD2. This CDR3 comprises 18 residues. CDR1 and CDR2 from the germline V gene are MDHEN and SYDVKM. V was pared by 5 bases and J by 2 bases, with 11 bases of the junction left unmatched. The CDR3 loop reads CASSPPGLAVLTKNIQYF. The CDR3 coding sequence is TGTGCCAGCAGTCCTCCGGGACTAGCGGTTCTAACCAAAAACATTCAGTACTTC.

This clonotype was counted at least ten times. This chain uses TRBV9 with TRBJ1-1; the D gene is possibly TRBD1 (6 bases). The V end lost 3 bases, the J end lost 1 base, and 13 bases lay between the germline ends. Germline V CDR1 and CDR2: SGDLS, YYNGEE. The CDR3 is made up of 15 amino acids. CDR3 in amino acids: CASSATPGQNTEAFF. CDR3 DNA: TGTGCCAGCAGCGCGACCCCGGGACAGAACACTGAAGCTTTCTTT.

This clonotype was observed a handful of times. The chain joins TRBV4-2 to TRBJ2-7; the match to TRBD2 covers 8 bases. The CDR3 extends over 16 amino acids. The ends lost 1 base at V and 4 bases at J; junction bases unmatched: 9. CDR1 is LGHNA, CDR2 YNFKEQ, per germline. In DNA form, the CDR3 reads TGTGCCAGCAGCCAAGCCCCGGGAGGGGGAATTTACGAGCAGTACTTC. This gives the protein CASSQAPGGGIYEQYF.

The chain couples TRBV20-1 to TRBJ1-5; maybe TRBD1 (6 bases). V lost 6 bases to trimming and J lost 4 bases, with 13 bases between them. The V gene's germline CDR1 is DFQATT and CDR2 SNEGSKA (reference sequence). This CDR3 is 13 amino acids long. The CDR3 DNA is TGCAGTGCCCGTCCAGGGGTAAATCAGCCCCAGCATTTT. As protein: CSARPGVNQPQHF.

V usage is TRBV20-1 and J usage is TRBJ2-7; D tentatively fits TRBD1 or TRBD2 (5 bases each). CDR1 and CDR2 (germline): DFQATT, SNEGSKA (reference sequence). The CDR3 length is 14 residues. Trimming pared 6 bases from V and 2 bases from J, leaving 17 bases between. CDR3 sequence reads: CSAGLPGPTYEQYF. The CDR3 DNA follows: TGCAGTGCGGGGTTACCGGGACCAACCTACGAGCAGTACTTC.

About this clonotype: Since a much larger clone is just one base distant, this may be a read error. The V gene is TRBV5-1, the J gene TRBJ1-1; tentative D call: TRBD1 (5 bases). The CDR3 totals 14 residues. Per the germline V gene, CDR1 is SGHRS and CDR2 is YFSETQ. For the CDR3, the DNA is TGCGCCAGAAGCTTGAGTGGGGACCACACTGAAGCTTTCTTT. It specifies CARSLSGDHTEAFF.

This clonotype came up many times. The CDR3 coding sequence is TGTGCCAGCAGCTTAGAAGGGGGGAGATCACCCCTCCACTTT. Protein: CASSLEGGRSPLHF. The chain links TRBV7-2 to TRBJ1-6; the D gene is possibly TRBD1 (6 bases). Between the trimmed V and J ends, which lost 1 base and 10 bases, there was a span of 11 bases. This CDR3 has 14 amino acids. Germline CDR1 and CDR2: SGHTA and FQGNSA.

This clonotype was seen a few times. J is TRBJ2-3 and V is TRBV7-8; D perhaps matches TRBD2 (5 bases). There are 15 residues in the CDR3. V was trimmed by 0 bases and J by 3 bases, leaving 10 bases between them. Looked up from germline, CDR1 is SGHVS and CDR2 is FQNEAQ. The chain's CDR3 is CASSLAGLATDTQYF. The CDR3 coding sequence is TGTGCCAGCAGCTTAGCCGGACTCGCAACAGATACGCAGTATTTT.

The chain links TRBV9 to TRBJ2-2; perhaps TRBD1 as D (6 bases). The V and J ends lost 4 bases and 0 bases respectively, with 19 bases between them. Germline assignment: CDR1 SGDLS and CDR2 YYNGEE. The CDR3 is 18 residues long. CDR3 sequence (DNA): TGTGCCAGCAGCAATCCGGGACACCCAATTACGAACACCGGGGAGCTGTTTTTT. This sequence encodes CASSNPGHPITNTGELFF.

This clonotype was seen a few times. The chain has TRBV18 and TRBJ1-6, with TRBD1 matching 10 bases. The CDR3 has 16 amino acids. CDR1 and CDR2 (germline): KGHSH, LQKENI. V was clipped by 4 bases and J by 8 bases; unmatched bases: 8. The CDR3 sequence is CASSRPGQGNYSPLHF. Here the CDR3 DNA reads TGTGCCAGCTCACGACCGGGACAGGGGAATTATTCACCCCTCCACTTT.

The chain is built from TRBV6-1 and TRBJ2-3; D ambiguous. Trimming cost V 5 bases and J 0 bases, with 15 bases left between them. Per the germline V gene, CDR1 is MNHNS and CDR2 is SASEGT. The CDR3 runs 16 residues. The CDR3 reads CASSKDPFTSTDTQYF. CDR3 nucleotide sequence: TGTGCCAGCAGTAAGGACCCATTCACTAGCACAGATACGCAGTATTTT.

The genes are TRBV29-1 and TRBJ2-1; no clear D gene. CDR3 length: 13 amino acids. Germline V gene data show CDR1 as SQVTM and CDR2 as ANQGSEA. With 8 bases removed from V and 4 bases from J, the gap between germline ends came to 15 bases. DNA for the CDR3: TGCAGCCCAAAGTTTCATGATTACAATGAGCAGTTCTTC. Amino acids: CSPKFHDYNEQFF.

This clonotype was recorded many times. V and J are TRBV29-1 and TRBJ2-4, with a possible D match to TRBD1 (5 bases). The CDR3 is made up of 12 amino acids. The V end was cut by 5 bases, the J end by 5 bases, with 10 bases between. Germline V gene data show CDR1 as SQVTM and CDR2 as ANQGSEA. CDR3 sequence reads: CSVIRGQNIQYF. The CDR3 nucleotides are TGCAGCGTTATAAGGGGTCAAAACATTCAGTACTTC.

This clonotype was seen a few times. The CDR3 is CASSLRSVAGGYHNEQFF. CDR3 nucleotides: TGCGCCAGCAGCTTGAGGTCAGTAGCGGGAGGGTACCACAATGAGCAGTTCTTC. This chain uses TRBV5-1 with TRBJ2-1; TRBD2 agrees at 11 bases. The V gene end was trimmed by 1 base and the J gene end by 5 bases; junction bases not matched to a gene: 11. The germline V gene has CDR1 SGHRS and CDR2 YFSETQ. This CDR3 has 18 residues.

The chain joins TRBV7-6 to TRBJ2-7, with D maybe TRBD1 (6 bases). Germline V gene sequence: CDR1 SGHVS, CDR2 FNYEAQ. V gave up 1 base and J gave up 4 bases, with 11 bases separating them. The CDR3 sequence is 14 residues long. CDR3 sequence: CASSLGHREYEQYF. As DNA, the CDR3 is TGTGCCAGCAGCTTAGGCCACAGGGAGTACGAGCAGTACTTC. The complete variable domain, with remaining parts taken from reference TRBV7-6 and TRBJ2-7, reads GAGVSQSPRYKVTKRGQDVALRCDPISGHVSLYWYRQALGQGPEFLTYFNYEAQQDKSGLPNDRFSAERPEGSISTLTIQRTEQRDSAMYRCASSLGHREYEQYFGPGTRLTVT.